This T cell receptor (beta chain) appears in the sequencing data of a study of identical twins. Findings of the study overall: Models predicted too little out-of-frame TCR alpha sharing in monozygotic twins. Within twin pairs, the out-of-frame alpha sequences they shared showed excess low generation probability. Invariant T cells like MAIT and iNKT could partly confound the zero-insertion analyses.

Many counts were recorded for this clonotype. Antigen: not known. TCRdb reanalysed the 5' RACE reads using MiXCR and keeps one entry per CDR3 protein. The top ten clones hold 1.5% to 2% of a sample with about 920,000 distinct CDR3 sequences, 9% to 15% of them seen once. There were only healthy Caucasians among the donors. V dropped 2 bases and J dropped 6; count of bases not matched to a gene: 4. The CDR3 spans 15 residues. Germline loops: CDR1 MDHEN, CDR2 SYDVKM. The same sample was also studied in work on yellow fever vaccine responses in identical twins.

The chain uses TRBV28 and TRBJ2-2; 9 bases are a match to TRBD1. This clonotype originated in a woman under 30 in good health. Sequencing used PBMCs. The CDR3, as DNA: TGTGCCAGCAGTTTAGTAACAGGGGGCCCCGGGGAGCTGTTTTTT. It codes for CASSLVTGGPGELFF.